Shown below are 26 T cell receptor beta chains from a single sample sequenced in a study of T cells in Graves' hyperthyroidism and ophthalmopathy (dated by TCRdb to about 2019). The library came from multiplex PCR. The data were produced on an Illumina HiSeq 2000. Amplification of TCR beta CDR3 regions was carried out from RNA transcripts. For the first round of RT-PCR on the TCR CDR3, the HTBI primer set was used together with the Qiagen OneStep RT-PCR kit. TCRdb reworked the public reads: Q25 trimming with fastp, MiXCR clone assembly, productive beta chains retained. Here each entry gathers all rows of one CDR3 protein and keeps the most common genes and DNA. This sample comprises a few hundred thousand distinct CDR3 sequences, 17% of them detected only once. 15% to 20% of the sample goes to the ten largest clones. Sequenced sample: blood. These receptors all come from a young woman with Graves' ophthalmopathy.

This clonotype has a count of ten or more. The chain links TRBV20-1 to TRBJ1-5, with D hard to call. The CDR3 is 14 amino acids. Germline lookup yields CDR1 DFQATT and CDR2 SNEGSKA (reference sequence). The V end was cut by 0 bases, the J end by 5 bases, with 11 bases between. The CDR3 reads CSARDWRADQPQHF. CDR3 bases: TGCAGTGCTAGAGATTGGCGAGCCGATCAGCCCCAGCATTTT.

The chain couples TRBV20-1 to TRBJ2-7, with 7 bases lining up with TRBD1. The V segment lost 2 bases and the J segment 3 bases; nucleotides outside the gene matches: 10. CDR1 is DFQATT and CDR2 is SNEGSKA in the germline V gene (reference sequence). This CDR3 has 15 amino acids. The chain's CDR3 is CSARPSTGQSYEQYF. CDR3 DNA: TGCAGTGCTAGACCCTCGACGGGACAGAGCTACGAGCAGTACTTC.

This clonotype has ten or more counts. The CDR3 DNA reads as TGTGCCAGCAGCTTGAGACTAGCGGGGGGGGCAGATACGCAGTATTTT. Its translation is CASSLRLAGGADTQYF. V gene TRBV7-2 combines with J gene TRBJ2-3, with 14 bases identical to TRBD2. The CDR3 contains 16 residues. Germline CDR1 is SGHTA and CDR2 is FQGNSA. V gave up 3 bases and J gave up 4 bases; unmatched junction bases: 3.

This clonotype came up a few times. The chain has TRBV6-1 and TRBJ1-4; 9 bases fit TRBD1. This CDR3 spans 13 amino acids. The junction had 4 bases not matched to a gene; V was cut back by 6 bases and J by 8 bases. CDR1 and CDR2 from the germline V gene are MNHNS and SASEGT. The CDR3 DNA is TGTGCCAGCAGGGACAGGGGAGGGGAAAAACTGTTTTTT. Translating it yields CASRDRGGEKLFF.

This clonotype was found many times. The chain joins TRBV2 to TRBJ2-3; 11 bases map to TRBD2. This CDR3 has 16 residues. Germline CDR1 SNHLY, CDR2 FYNNEI. The V and J ends lost 6 bases and 2 bases, in that order; junction bases with no gene match: 7. The CDR3 DNA reads TGTGCCAGCAGCCCTGAACTAGCGGGGGACACAGATACGCAGTATTTT. Residues: CASSPELAGDTDTQYF.

This clonotype was observed at least ten times. This chain uses TRBV2 with TRBJ2-3; D is unresolved. Germline values: CDR1 SNHLY, CDR2 FYNNEI. V was shortened by 4 bases and J by 1 base, with 9 bases between the two germline ends. CDR3 size: 14 residues. CDR3 DNA: TGTGCCAGCAGTGGTGGCATGGGCACAGATACGCAGTATTTT. This translates into CASSGGMGTDTQYF.

This clonotype occurred once. A clone one base away is much larger, so this may be a read error. The V and J genes are TRBV28 and TRBJ1-1; D might be TRBD1 (5 bases). Germline loops: CDR1 MDHEN, CDR2 SYDVKM. This CDR3 is built from 14 residues. CDR3: CASSPNWGNIEAFF. DNA for the CDR3: TGTGCCAGCAGCCCTAATTGGGGGAACATTGAAGCTTTCTTT.

The chain carries TRBV29-1 and TRBJ2-3, with D tentatively TRBD1 or TRBD2 (6 bases each). Germline lookup yields CDR1 SQVTM and CDR2 ANQGSEA. This CDR3 has 14 residues. V dropped 6 bases and J dropped 6 bases, with 19 bases sitting between them. CDR3 region: CSVPDLGGRDTQYF. DNA for the CDR3: TGCAGCGTCCCCGATTTGGGGGGCAGGGATACGCAGTATTTT.

V is TRBV3-1 and J is TRBJ2-5; D might be TRBD1 (6 bases). V dropped 8 bases and J dropped 4 bases, with 17 bases sitting between them. There are 14 residues in the CDR3. Looked up from germline, CDR1 is LGHDT and CDR2 is YNNKEL (reference sequence). The CDR3 sequence: CASGLRGIGETQYF. The CDR3 coding sequence is TGTGCCAGCGGGCTCAGGGGCATTGGAGAGACCCAGTACTTC.

As to this clonotype: Possible read error: a much larger clone is one base away. The CDR3 protein is CAWSRGGQGGYGYTF. The CDR3 nucleotides read TGTGCCTGGAGTAGGGGTGGACAGGGGGGTTATGGCTACACCTTC. This sequence joins TRBV30 and TRBJ1-2; 10 bases match TRBD1. The CDR3 runs to 15 residues. In germline, CDR1 is GTSNPN, CDR2 SVGIG (reference sequence). V was pared by 2 bases and J by 5 bases, with 8 bases of the junction left unmatched.

This clonotype came up many times. The chain couples TRBV28 to TRBJ1-2; D is uncertain. Germline V gene sequence: CDR1 MDHEN, CDR2 SYDVKM. The CDR3 consists of 16 residues. V lost 3 bases and J lost 7, with 21 bases in between. In DNA form, the CDR3 reads TGTGCCAGCAGTTTCTCTCCAAGCCGTAATTCGTTTGGCTACACCTTC. It translates to CASSFSPSRNSFGYTF.

This clonotype was counted at least ten times. The chain is built from TRBV12-3 or TRBV12-4 and TRBJ2-1; the D gene is possibly TRBD2 (6 bases). V dropped 2 bases and J dropped 6 bases, with 11 bases sitting between them. The CDR3 runs 14 residues. CDR3 amino acids: CASSLLRDRNEQFF. CDR3 bases: TGTGCCAGCAGTTTACTGCGGGACCGCAATGAGCAGTTCTTC.

Only a few counts were recorded for this clonotype. The chain combines TRBV18 with TRBJ2-7; D may be TRBD1 or TRBD2 (5 bases each). V was clipped by 4 bases and J by 2 bases, with 15 bases between them. The CDR3 is 15 amino acids. The V gene's germline CDR1 is KGHSH and CDR2 LQKENI. The CDR3 sequence: CASSQALPGPYEQYF. In DNA, the CDR3 is TGTGCCAGCTCACAAGCGCTTCCGGGGCCCTACGAGCAGTACTTC.

J is TRBJ2-7 and V is TRBV14; D is uncertain. V was shortened by 1 base and J by 1 base, with 17 bases between the two germline ends. CDR3 length: 17 residues. Per the germline V gene, CDR1 is SGHDN and CDR2 is FVKESK. This CDR3 reads CASSQGKPGVISYEQYF. CDR3 nucleotide sequence: TGTGCCAGCAGCCAAGGCAAACCAGGCGTAATTTCCTACGAGCAGTACTTC.

This clonotype occurred once. The junction and the germline gene differ at one end; a read error may be behind it. The chain joins TRBV28 to TRBJ2-5; weak D call: TRBD2 (6 bases). Germline loops: CDR1 MDHEN, CDR2 SYDVKM. The CDR3 is 15 residues long. CDR3 DNA: TGTGCCAGCAGTTACTATGGGACTGTCGAAGAGACCCAGTGCTTC. It yields the protein CASSYYGTVEETQCF.

This clonotype was picked up many times. This chain connects TRBV5-1 to TRBJ2-2; 7 positions agree with TRBD1. CDR1 is SGHRS and CDR2 is YFSETQ in the germline V gene. J gave up 2 bases and V 0 bases, and 4 bases lay outside the gene matches. This CDR3 comprises 16 residues. The CDR3 here is CASSLGDRANTGELFF. The CDR3 DNA sequence: TGCGCCAGCAGCTTGGGAGACAGGGCTAACACCGGGGAGCTGTTTTTT.

This rearrangement joins TRBV10-3 to TRBJ2-3; TRBD1 matches at 7 bases. This CDR3 spans 17 amino acids. Germline values: CDR1 ENHRY, CDR2 SYGVKD. The J segment lost 5 bases and the V segment lost 4 bases, leaving 15 bases of the junction unmatched. CDR3 nucleotides: TGTGCCATCAGTGGCTCCATGGGCAGGGGGTTAATAGATACGCAGTATTTT. Amino acid sequence: CAISGSMGRGLIDTQYF.

Ten or more counts support this clonotype. This chain joins TRBV10-3 and TRBJ1-1; no clear D gene. Germline loops: CDR1 ENHRY, CDR2 SYGVKD. The CDR3 runs to 15 residues. V lost 0 bases and J lost 1, with 9 bases in between. CDR3 in amino acids: CAISESDGRNTEAFF. In DNA form, the CDR3 reads TGTGCCATCAGTGAGTCGGACGGACGGAACACTGAAGCTTTCTTT.

The CDR3 DNA reads as TGTGCCAGCAGCTGGGCACAGGGGGCAGCTACAGATACGCAGTATTTT. It yields the protein CASSWAQGAATDTQYF. The chain recombines TRBV5-4 with TRBJ2-3; 9 bases map to TRBD1. CDR1 and CDR2 from the germline V gene are SGHNT and YYREEE (reference sequence). The V and J ends lost 3 bases and 3 bases, in that order; junction bases with no gene match: 8. CDR3 length equals 16 residues. Full variable domain (missing parts from reference TRBV5-4 and TRBJ2-3): ETGVTQSPTHLIKTRGQQVTLRCSSQSGHNTVSWYQQALGQGPQFIFQYYREEENGRGNFPPRFSGLQFPNYSSELNVNALELDDSALYLCASSWAQGAATDTQYFGPGTRLTVL.

In its sample, this clonotype was seen many times. The V and J genes are TRBV3-1 and TRBJ2-1, with a weak D call TRBD2 (6 bases). The CDR3 extends over 16 amino acids. The V gene lost 0 bases and the J gene lost 8 bases, with 17 bases spanning the gap. Germline loops: CDR1 LGHDT, CDR2 YNNKEL (reference sequence). CDR3 in DNA: TGTGCCAGCAGCCAAGACAAGCTGGGGGGTGGTGATGAGCAGTTCTTC. Translation: CASSQDKLGGGDEQFF.

This chain uses TRBV6-1 with TRBJ2-1, with unresolved D. Germline V gives CDR1 MNHNS, CDR2 SASEGT. This CDR3 has 16 residues. The V and J ends lost 0 bases and 3 bases respectively, with 12 bases between them. CDR3 in DNA: TGTGCCAGCAGTGAAGCTCGGGCAGGTAACTACAATGAGCAGTTCTTC. Its protein product is CASSEARAGNYNEQFF.

This clonotype was seen more than once but under ten times. The genes are TRBV10-2 and TRBJ2-1; TRBD1 agrees at 8 bases. Germline loops: CDR1 WSHSY, CDR2 SAAADI. Trimming removed 3 bases from V and 2 bases from J; junction bases left unmatched: 6. There are 16 residues in the CDR3. CDR3 nucleotide sequence: TGCGCCAGCAGTGACCCCCAGGGGGCGGCCTACAATGAGCAGTTCTTC. It translates to CASSDPQGAAYNEQFF.

This clonotype has a handful of counts. A read error may account for a junction end that differs from germline. The chain joins TRBV30 to TRBJ1-2; 8 bases are a match to TRBD1. Germline V gene lookup returns CDR1 GTSNPN and CDR2 SVGIG (reference sequence). The CDR3 is made up of 13 amino acids. The CDR3 here is CAWSPTGDYDYTF. CDR3 nucleotide sequence: TGTGCCTGGAGTCCGACAGGGGACTATGACTACACCTTC.

Many counts were recorded for this clonotype. CDR3 coding DNA: TGTGCCAGCAGCGTAGGACAGGGGGTCTACAATGAGCAGTTCTTC. Amino acid sequence: CASSVGQGVYNEQFF. The chain employs TRBV9 and TRBJ2-1; 9 bases align to TRBD1. V gave up 0 bases and J gave up 3 bases; unmatched junction bases: 1. The germline V gene encodes CDR1 SGDLS and CDR2 YYNGEE. The CDR3 is 15 amino acids.

This clonotype was counted at least ten times. The rearrangement links TRBV28 to TRBJ1-5; the D is unclear. Between the trimmed V and J ends, which lost 6 bases and 7 bases, there was a span of 13 bases. The CDR3 contains 13 residues. CDR1 is MDHEN and CDR2 is SYDVKM in the germline V gene. Here the CDR3 DNA reads TGTGCCAGCAGACACCGGGGAGGGCAGCCCCAGCATTTT. Protein product: CASRHRGGQPQHF.

The table lists this clonotype with a few counts. The V gene is TRBV14, the J gene TRBJ1-2; 7 bases fit TRBD1. The CDR3 has 14 residues. Germline V gene lookup returns CDR1 SGHDN and CDR2 FVKESK. With 4 bases clipped from V and 3 bases from J, the junction kept 5 bases outside the gene matches. CDR3 in DNA: TGTGCCAGCAGCCCACGGGACAGCGACTATGGCTACACCTTC. Protein product: CASSPRDSDYGYTF.